The clone carrying this T cell receptor beta chain was counted ten times or more. Using RNA transcripts as the source, TCR beta CDR3 regions were amplified. During a first-round RT-PCR of the TCR CDR3, the HTBI primer set was used. Each CDR3 protein gets one entry after TCRdb re-called the multiplex PCR reads with MiXCR. Here the sample spans under 350,000 distinct CDR3 sequences, over 15% being singletons. The sample belongs to a study of T cells in Graves' hyperthyroidism and ophthalmopathy. The CDR3 consists of 14 residues. Trimming left V 0 bases short and J 4 bases short, with 7 bases between. The germline CDR1 and CDR2 sequences are SGHAT and FQNNGV.

This TCR was recovered from a woman between 55 and 75 years old with Graves' ophthalmopathy. Sequencing was performed on blood. This chain connects TRBV11-2 to TRBJ2-1; unclear D gene. CDR3 sequence reads: CASSLEPTYNEQFF. The CDR3 DNA reads as TGTGCCAGCAGCTTAGAACCTACGTACAATGAGCAGTTCTTC.